This T cell receptor beta chain derives from a study of OX40 agonist ivuxolimab in advanced cancers. Study in general: An agonistic anti-OX40 (CD134) antibody, ivuxolimab, was used to treat the patients. It was permissible to have had prior anti-PD-1, anti-PD-L1 or anti-CTLA-4 therapy, and around 43% had some.

This clone showed up just once. This CDR3 is 13 amino acids long. Germline V lookup: CDR1 SNHLY, CDR2 FYNNEI. V gave up 7 bases and J gave up 4 bases; unmatched junction bases: 7. TCRdb's table, derived via immunoSEQ multiplex PCR, lists solely in-frame clones and lacks some. The data hold roughly 82,000 clones, with around 78% observed a single time. This TCR derives from an adult with an advanced solid tumor such as melanoma, head and neck, liver or kidney cancer. Specimen: CD4+ or CD8+ T cells sorted from blood, collected in a trial of the OX40 agonist ivuxolimab. V is TRBV2 and J is TRBJ2-7; 7 nucleotides align to TRBD1. The CDR3 nucleotides read TGTGCCAGCATCCTAGGCAGGGGGTACGAGCAGTACTTC. Its translation: CASILGRGYEQYF.